This TCR beta chain was obtained from a study of low-dose radiotherapy and immunotherapy resistance in tumors. This sample's time point: before trial treatment. This clonotype was recorded a few times. Primers targeting TRAV and TRBV primed first-strand cDNA, covering alpha and beta chains. The authors ran approximately 20 PCR cycles to amplify TCRs with a constant-region primer and V-primer adapter. TCRdb re-analysed the reads in MiXCR, keeping a single row per CDR3 protein. The profile shows some 39,000 distinct CDR3 sequences, roughly a third of them singletons. Sequencing was performed on PBMCs, taken before treatment. The clonotype was recovered from a male donor with gallbladder cancer.

CDR3 protein: CATSDQTGVGELFF. CDR3 in DNA: TGTGCCACCAGTGACCAGACAGGGGTCGGGGAGCTGTTTTTT. The V gene is TRBV24-1, the J gene TRBJ2-2; TRBD1 aligns across 8 bases. The CDR3 runs 14 residues. The V gene end was trimmed by 4 bases and the J gene end by 7 bases; junction bases not matched to a gene: 4. Germline V gene data show CDR1 as KGHDR and CDR2 as SFDVKD.